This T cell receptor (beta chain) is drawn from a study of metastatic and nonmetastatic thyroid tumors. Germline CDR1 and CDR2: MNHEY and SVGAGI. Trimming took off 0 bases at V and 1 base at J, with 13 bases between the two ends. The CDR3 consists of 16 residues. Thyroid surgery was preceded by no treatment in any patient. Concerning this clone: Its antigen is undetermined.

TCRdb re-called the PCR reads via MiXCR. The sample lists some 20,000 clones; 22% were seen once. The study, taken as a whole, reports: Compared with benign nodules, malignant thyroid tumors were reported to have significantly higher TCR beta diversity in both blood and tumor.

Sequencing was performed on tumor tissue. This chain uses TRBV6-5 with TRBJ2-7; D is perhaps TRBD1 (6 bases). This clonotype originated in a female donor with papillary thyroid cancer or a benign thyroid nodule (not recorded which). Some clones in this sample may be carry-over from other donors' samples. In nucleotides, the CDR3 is TGTGCCAGCAGTTACTCTGAGGGGGTGCAGTCCTACGAGCAGTACTTC. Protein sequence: CASSYSEGVQSYEQYF.